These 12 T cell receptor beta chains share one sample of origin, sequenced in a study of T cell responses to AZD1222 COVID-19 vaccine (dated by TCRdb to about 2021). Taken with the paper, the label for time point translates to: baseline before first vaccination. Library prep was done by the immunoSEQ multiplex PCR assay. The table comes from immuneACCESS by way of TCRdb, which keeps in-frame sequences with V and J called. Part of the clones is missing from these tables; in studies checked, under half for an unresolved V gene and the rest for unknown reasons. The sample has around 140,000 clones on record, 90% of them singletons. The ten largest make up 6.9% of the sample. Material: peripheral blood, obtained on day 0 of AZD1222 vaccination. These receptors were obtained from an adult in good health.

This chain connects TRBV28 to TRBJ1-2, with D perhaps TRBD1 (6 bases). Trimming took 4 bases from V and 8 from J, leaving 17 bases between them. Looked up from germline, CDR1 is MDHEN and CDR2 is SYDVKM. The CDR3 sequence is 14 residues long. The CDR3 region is CASSSLGATRGYTF. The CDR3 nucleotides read TGTGCCAGCAGTTCCCTGGGGGCGACGCGGGGCTACACCTTC.

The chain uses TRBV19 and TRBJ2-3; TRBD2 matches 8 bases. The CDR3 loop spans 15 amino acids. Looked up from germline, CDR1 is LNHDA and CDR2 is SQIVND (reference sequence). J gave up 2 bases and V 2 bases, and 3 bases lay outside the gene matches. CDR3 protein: CASSIRGGPTDTQYF. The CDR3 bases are TGTGCCAGTAGTATACGGGGGGGACCCACAGATACGCAGTATTTT.

CDR3 in DNA: TGTGCCTTCGGACAGGGGGTTGGCTACACCTTC. Amino acids: CAFGQGVGYTF. The J gene is TRBJ1-2, the V gene TRBV6-5, with 10 bases lining up with TRBD1. The V gene end was trimmed by 11 bases and the J gene end by 7 bases; junction bases not matched to a gene: 4. The CDR3 is 11 amino acids. Germline-derived CDR1 and CDR2 are MNHEY and SVGAGI.

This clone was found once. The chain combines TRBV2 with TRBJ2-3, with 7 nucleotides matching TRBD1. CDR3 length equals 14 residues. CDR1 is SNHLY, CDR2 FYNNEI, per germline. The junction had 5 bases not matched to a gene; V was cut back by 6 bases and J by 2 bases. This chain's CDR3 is CASRPGTVTDTQYF. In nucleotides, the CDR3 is TGTGCCAGCAGGCCGGGGACAGTCACAGATACGCAGTATTTT.

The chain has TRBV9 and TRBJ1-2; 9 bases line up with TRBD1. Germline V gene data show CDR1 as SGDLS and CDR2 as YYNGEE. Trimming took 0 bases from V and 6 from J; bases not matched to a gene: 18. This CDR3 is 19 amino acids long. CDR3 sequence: CASSVVGGIPGQGMDGYTF. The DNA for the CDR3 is TGTGCCAGCAGCGTAGTAGGGGGGATTCCGGGACAGGGAATGGATGGCTACACCTTC.

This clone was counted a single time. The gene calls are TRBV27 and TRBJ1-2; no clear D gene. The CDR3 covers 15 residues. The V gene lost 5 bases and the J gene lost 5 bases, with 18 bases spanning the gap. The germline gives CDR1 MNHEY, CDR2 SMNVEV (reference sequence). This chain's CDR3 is CASSAGRSVVYGYTF. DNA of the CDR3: TGTGCCAGCAGTGCCGGACGGTCCGTGGTGTATGGCTACACCTTC.

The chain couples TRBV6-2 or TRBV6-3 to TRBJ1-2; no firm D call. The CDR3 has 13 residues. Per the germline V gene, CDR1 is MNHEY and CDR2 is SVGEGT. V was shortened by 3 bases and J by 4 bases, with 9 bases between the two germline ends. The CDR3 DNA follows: TGTGCCAGCAGTTATGACCAAAGCTATGGCTACACCTTC. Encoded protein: CASSYDQSYGYTF.

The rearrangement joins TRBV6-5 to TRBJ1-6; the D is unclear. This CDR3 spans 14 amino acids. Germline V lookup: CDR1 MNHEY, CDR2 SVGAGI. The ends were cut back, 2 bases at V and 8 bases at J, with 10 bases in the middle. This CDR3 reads CASSYREGYSPLHF. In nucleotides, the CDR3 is TGTGCCAGCAGTTACAGGGAGGGTTATTCACCCCTCCACTTT.

This chain's CDR3 is CASSLRGGGYTF. In DNA, the CDR3 is TGTGCCAGCAGTTTACGCGGAGGCGGCTACACCTTC. The chain has TRBV12-3 or TRBV12-4 and TRBJ1-2; unclear D gene. The CDR3 runs to 12 residues. The V and J ends lost 2 bases and 8 bases respectively, with 9 bases between them.

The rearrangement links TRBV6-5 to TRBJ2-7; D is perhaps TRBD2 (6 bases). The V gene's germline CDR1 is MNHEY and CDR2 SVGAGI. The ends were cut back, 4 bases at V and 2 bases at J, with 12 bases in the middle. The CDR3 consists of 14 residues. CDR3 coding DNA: TGTGCCAGCAGTTTGACTAGTATGACCTACGAGCAGTACTTC. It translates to CASSLTSMTYEQYF.

CDR3 loop: CASSPPTTKGNTIYF. The DNA for the CDR3 is TGTGCCAGCTCACCGCCGACAACTAAAGGAAACACCATATATTTT. The chain combines TRBV18 with TRBJ1-3; D unresolved. Germline CDR1 and CDR2: KGHSH and LQKENI. The CDR3 spans 15 residues. With 3 bases removed from V and 4 bases from J, the gap between germline ends came to 13 bases.

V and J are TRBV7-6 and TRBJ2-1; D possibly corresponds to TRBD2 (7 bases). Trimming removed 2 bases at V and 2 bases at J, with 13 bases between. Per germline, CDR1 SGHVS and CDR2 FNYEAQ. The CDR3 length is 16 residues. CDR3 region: CASSLRGRGPYNEQFF. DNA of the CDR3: TGTGCCAGCAGCTTAAGGGGGAGGGGTCCCTACAATGAGCAGTTCTTC.